The clone carrying this TCR beta chain has only a few counts. The sample belongs to a study of blood T cell repertoires in COVID-19. In the study overall: There were acute and convalescent COVID-19 samples, and they came from the United States, Italy and Spain. T cells, B-cell-depleted T cells, or PBMCs provided the cDNA or gDNA that served as material.

Participants had their cohort set by participant-reported clinical history. V gave up 3 bases and J gave up 9 bases; unmatched junction bases: 16. The CDR3 contains 17 residues. The germline V gene encodes CDR1 LNHDA and CDR2 SQIVND (reference sequence). Here immunoSEQ multiplex PCR was the method, and the copy in TCRdb shows in-frame clones only, minus some. This sample carries 200,000 or so clones, roughly nine tenths of them seen once, and the ten largest clones take 9.5% to 14%. This sequence was found in a man aged 25 to 40 who had recovered from COVID-19. The sequenced material came from PBMCs or T cells enriched from blood (not recorded which). V is TRBV19 and J is TRBJ1-5; 8 positions agree with TRBD1. The CDR3 region has the DNA TGTGCCAGTAGTATGAATTCCGGGACAGGCCCTAAAGGGCCCCAGCATTTT. It codes for CASSMNSGTGPKGPQHF. Looking up the rest from reference TRBV19 and TRBJ1-5 gives the full variable domain: DGGITQSPKYLFRKEGQNVTLSCEQNLNHDAMYWYRQDPGQGLRLIYYSQIVNDFQKGDIAEGYSVSREKKESFPLTVTSAQKNPTAFYLCASSMNSGTGPKGPQHFGDGTRLSIL.